This T cell receptor beta chain was recorded in a study of technical replicates of blood from a few donors (dated by TCRdb to 2016 to 2017). The CDR3, cysteine through phenylalanine, is 16 amino acids long. CDR3 DNA is the only sequence kept; it has 48 bases, read in frame from the first base. The germline V gene sets CDR1 to ENHRY and CDR2 to SYGVKD. For this chain, trimming is 4 bases at the V end and 0 bases at the J end, and the number of junction bases without a gene match is 6. About this clone: Its target antigen remains unknown. Per-base quality was not reported, and no clone a single base away is much larger than it.

The protocol used for the library was the immunoSEQ multiplex PCR assay. TCRdb holds this immuneACCESS table with in-frame rearrangements only. Some clones are missing; in checked studies, unresolved V genes explain under half, and the rest has no known cause. The sample contains 65,000 to 85,000 clones, roughly 96% of them found a single time. 0.2% of the sample lies in the top ten. The receptor's source is a human donor in good health. The sequencing sample was made of T cells isolated from PBMCs. The V and J segments used are TRBV10-3 and TRBJ2-1, with TRBD1 matching 7 junction bases. The DNA reads as follows: TGTGCCATCAGTGCCGGGACAGTCGCCTCCTACAATGAGCAGTTCTTC. It translates as CAISAGTVASYNEQFF.